The present T cell receptor (beta chain) was sequenced within a study of cytomegalovirus exposure and HLA in healthy donors. Study-wide results and caveats: For TCR beta chains, V- and J-gene trimming was later linked to a missense DCLRE1C variant.

Of note for this clone: Its antigen is unknown.

Vbeta (60) and Jbeta (13) primers were used in the PCR. The table came from immunoSEQ multiplex PCR; TCRdb's copy has only in-frame clones and leaves some out. The sample contains 170,000 or so clones, roughly 77% of which appear only once. The sample was PBMCs. This clonotype originated in a woman in her forties or fifties in good health and CMV-seropositive.

The CDR3 DNA sequence: TGCGCCAGCAGCCAAGATACAGGGGTAGGCTACACCTTC. It specifies CASSQDTGVGYTF. The chain combines TRBV4-1 with TRBJ1-2, with TRBD1 matching 7 bases. The CDR3 is 13 residues long. V was clipped by 0 bases and J by 8 bases; unmatched bases: 3. Per germline, CDR1 MGHRA and CDR2 YSYEKL.